This T cell receptor (beta chain) emerged from a study of cytomegalovirus exposure and HLA in healthy donors. Background on the study: Of all 400 or so donors who were genotyped, roughly 83% belonged to the Caucasian-associated ancestry cluster. Whole-study results and caveats: Compared with the approximately 670-donor mean, an Asian-associated ancestry cluster reportedly had fewer N-insertions, according to a later analysis.

PCR amplification relied on 60 Vbeta primers (plus 13 Jbeta primers). Clones were sequenced by immunoSEQ multiplex PCR, and TCRdb holds only the in-frame ones, with some missing. The data contain 200,000 to 250,000 clones, more than 65% of them singletons. Trimming removed 6 bases from V and 4 bases from J; junction bases left unmatched: 6. Per the germline V gene, CDR1 is SNHLY and CDR2 is FYNNEI. The CDR3 is made up of 14 amino acids. With regard to this clone: Its antigen is still unknown.

This clonotype originated in a man between 45 and 60 years old in good health and CMV-seronegative. The sequenced sample was PBMCs. The chain combines TRBV2 with TRBJ2-1, with 7 bases aligning to TRBD2. CDR3 DNA sequence: TGTGCCAGCAGAGCGCGGGGGTCTTACAATGAGCAGTTCTTC. Translating gives CASRARGSYNEQFF.